The table lists the clone carrying this TCR beta chain with many counts. Its antigen is unknown. These data are taken from a study of regulatory T cells in long-lasting Graves disease. Time point of the sample: persistent/refractory GD, antithyroid drugs over 5 years with positive TRAb. From PBMCs, RNA was extracted and then used to make the TCR library. Per American Thyroid Association guidelines, Graves' disease was diagnosed. CDR3 length: 13 residues. Trimming cost V 1 base and J 5 bases, with 8 bases left between them. Arm-PCR with iRepertoire HTBI primers amplified the CDR3 regions for these TCR beta libraries. Original processing notes: Samples jointly harbored 55 to 75 TRBV and over 13 TRBJ segments. Using its own MiXCR run on the multiplex PCR reads, TCRdb lists one record per CDR3 protein. What appears here as the V and J calls and clone size reflects TCRdb's work, not the paper's. Of around 400,000 distinct CDR3 sequences listed, approximately 23% are singletons.

General study findings and limits: In persistent patients, shared public clonotypes (2,741) outnumbered those in new patients (around 1,000). Examination was confined to peripheral blood, excluding thyroid tissue.

The clonotype comes from a woman aged 35 to 49 with Graves disease. This chain links TRBV12-3 or TRBV12-4 with TRBJ2-5; D ambiguous. Here the sequenced sample was peripheral blood mononuclear cells (PBMCs), taken when the disease was refractory, from a patient treated with antithyroid drugs. The CDR3 region is CASSLGSTETQYF. The CDR3 DNA sequence: TGTGCCAGCAGTTTAGGGAGCACGGAGACCCAGTACTTC.